The clone carrying this T cell receptor beta chain was seen only a few times. CDR3 length equals 14 residues. Germline CDR1 and CDR2: SGDLS and YYNGEE. V lost 0 bases, J lost 2 bases, and 8 bases lay in between. The entry originates in a study of blood T cell repertoires in COVID-19. On the study more broadly: Sources were T cells, B-cell-depleted T cells, or PBMCs; the material itself was cDNA or gDNA.

The table came from immunoSEQ multiplex PCR; TCRdb's copy has only in-frame clones and leaves some out. The table records about 170,000 clones, 75% to 85% of them present only once. The sequencing sample was made of PBMCs or T cells enriched from blood (not recorded which). The chain is built from TRBV9 and TRBJ2-5, with TRBD2 as a possible D gene (6 bases). This TCR derives from a man over 45 who had recovered from COVID-19. As DNA, the CDR3 is TGTGCCAGCAGCGTAGGGACTATTCAAGAGACCCAGTACTTC. This encodes CASSVGTIQETQYF.